The 17 T cell receptor beta chains given below trace back to one sample, sequenced in a study of blood T cell repertoires in COVID-19. TCRdb's table, derived via immunoSEQ multiplex PCR, lists solely in-frame clones and lacks some. This sample has about 380,000 clones, with less than 90% found just once. The sample comprised PBMCs or T cells enriched from blood (not recorded which). The receptors stem from a woman aged 30 to 39 who had recovered from COVID-19.

The chain uses TRBV28 and TRBJ2-7; 7 bases line up with TRBD1. Trimming took 7 bases from V and 4 from J; bases not matched to a gene: 7. In germline, CDR1 is MDHEN, CDR2 SYDVKM. The CDR3 runs to 13 residues. The CDR3 is CASKEGALYEQYF. The CDR3, as DNA: TGTGCCAGCAAAGAGGGGGCCCTTTACGAGCAGTACTTC.

The V and J genes are TRBV3-1 (or the pseudogene TRBV3-2) and TRBJ2-3; 9 bases are shared with TRBD2. Germline CDR1 and CDR2: LGHDT and YNNKEL (reference sequence). Unmatched junction bases numbered 4, after V lost 1 base and J lost 2 bases. The CDR3 has 16 residues. This chain's CDR3 is CASSQGGLALTDTQYF. In DNA form, the CDR3 reads TGTGCCAGCAGCCAAGGGGGACTAGCCCTCACAGATACGCAGTATTTT.

The chain employs TRBV10-3 and TRBJ1-1, with D maybe TRBD1 (6 bases). CDR3 length equals 14 residues. V was pared by 4 bases and J by 1 base, with 10 bases between. Germline loops: CDR1 ENHRY, CDR2 SYGVKD. In DNA, the CDR3 is TGTGCCATCAGTGGACAGGTGGGGAACACTGAAGCTTTCTTT. Translation: CAISGQVGNTEAFF.

The chain has TRBV9 and TRBJ1-4; 8 bases match TRBD1. The CDR3 is 16 amino acids. J lost 6 bases, V lost 3 bases, and 10 bases had no gene match. CDR1 and CDR2 (germline): SGDLS, YYNGEE. The CDR3 DNA reads TGTGCCAGCAGCGGCGGTGAGACAGGGGTCGATGAAAAACTGTTTTTT. This translates into CASSGGETGVDEKLFF.

The chain carries TRBV27 and TRBJ1-1, with 8 bases that match TRBD1. The germline V gene encodes CDR1 MNHEY and CDR2 SMNVEV (reference sequence). V shed 2 bases, J shed 3 bases, and the junction held 5 bases outside the gene matches. The CDR3 is made up of 15 amino acids. CDR3 protein: CASSLGQGGDTEAFF. The DNA for the CDR3 is TGTGCCAGCAGTTTAGGACAGGGAGGAGACACTGAAGCTTTCTTT.

The chain has TRBV7-8 and TRBJ2-3, with TRBD1 as a possible D gene (6 bases). Germline assignment: CDR1 SGHVS and CDR2 FQNEAQ. The V end was cut by 5 bases, the J end by 4 bases, with 19 bases between. This CDR3 is 16 amino acids long. The CDR3 is CASSNPEGVRSDTQYF. CDR3 DNA sequence: TGTGCCAGCAGCAACCCCGAGGGGGTGAGGTCAGATACGCAGTATTTT.

This chain links TRBV7-9 with TRBJ2-3; 8 nucleotides line up with TRBD1. V lost 1 base and J lost 5; bases outside the gene matches: 8. Germline CDR1 is SEHNR and CDR2 is FQNEAQ (reference sequence). The CDR3 length is 16 residues. CDR3 nucleotide sequence: TGTGCCAGCAGCTTAGGTCCAGGACAGGGTATAGATACGCAGTATTTT. Translating it yields CASSLGPGQGIDTQYF.

This clone was counted a few times. The chain is built from TRBV7-9 and TRBJ2-7; possible D gene TRBD2, 6 bases. The CDR3 sequence is 13 residues long. CDR1 SEHNR and CDR2 FQNEAQ come from the germline V gene (reference sequence). V was clipped by 4 bases and J by 2 bases, with 9 bases between them. The DNA for the CDR3 is TGTGCCAGCAGCTGGGAGGCAGCCTACGAGCAGTACTTC. This sequence encodes CASSWEAAYEQYF.

This chain uses TRBV5-6 with TRBJ2-1, with 10 positions matching TRBD2. Germline V gene lookup returns CDR1 SGHDT and CDR2 YYEEEE. Unmatched junction bases numbered 9, after V lost 1 base and J lost 2 bases. The length of the CDR3 is 18 residues. The CDR3 sequence is CASSLFASGSSAYNEQFF. Here the CDR3 DNA reads TGTGCCAGCAGCTTGTTTGCTAGCGGGAGTAGCGCCTACAATGAGCAGTTCTTC.

This sequence joins TRBV11-3 and TRBJ2-1; 7 nucleotides align to TRBD1. CDR3 size: 13 residues. Unmatched junction bases numbered 6, after V lost 3 bases and J lost 10 bases. Germline CDR1 and CDR2: SGHNT and YENEEA. CDR3 residues: CASSFDREREQFF. The DNA of the CDR3 is TGTGCCAGCAGCTTCGACAGGGAGCGGGAGCAGTTCTTC.

This sequence joins TRBV7-3 and TRBJ2-1; 9 bases are shared with TRBD1. CDR1 and CDR2 from the germline V gene are SGHTA and FQGTGA. The CDR3 spans 14 residues. V lost 5 bases and J lost 10; bases outside the gene matches: 9. The chain's CDR3 is CASSLLQGAGEQFF. The CDR3 DNA sequence: TGTGCCAGCAGCCTATTACAGGGGGCTGGGGAGCAGTTCTTC.

The genes are TRBV6-5 and TRBJ2-1; 13 positions match TRBD2. Germline V CDR1 and CDR2: MNHEY, SVGAGI. The CDR3 contains 15 residues. After removal of 6 bases from V and 2 bases from J, the junction contained 1 base not matched to a gene. The chain's CDR3 is CASRLAGGTYNEQFF. DNA of the CDR3: TGTGCCAGCAGACTAGCGGGAGGGACCTACAATGAGCAGTTCTTC.

The V and J genes are TRBV14 and TRBJ2-5, with a possible D match to TRBD2 (5 bases). This CDR3 contains 16 residues. V was trimmed by 0 bases and J by 2 bases, leaving 13 bases between them. Per germline, CDR1 SGHDN and CDR2 FVKESK. CDR3 region: CASSQDPRVPQETQYF. The CDR3 nucleotides read TGTGCCAGCAGCCAAGACCCGCGGGTGCCACAAGAGACCCAGTACTTC. The variable domain in full, with the rest retrieved from reference TRBV14 and TRBJ2-5, is EAGVTQFPSHSVIEKGQTVTLRCDPISGHDNLYWYRRVMGKEIKFLLHFVKESKQDESGMPNNRFLAERTGGTYSTLKVQPAELEDSGVYFCASSQDPRVPQETQYFGPGTRLLVL.

The table lists this clone with a few counts. The chain has TRBV27 and TRBJ1-3; D unclear. CDR3 length: 17 amino acids. Germline CDR1 reads MNHEY; CDR2 reads SMNVEV (reference sequence). V was trimmed by 4 bases and J by 0 bases, leaving 16 bases between them. The CDR3 sequence is CASSSLGRESSGNTIYF. In DNA form, the CDR3 reads TGTGCCAGCAGTTCCCTCGGAAGGGAGAGCTCTGGAAACACCATATATTTT.

The chain has TRBV4-2 and TRBJ1-5; TRBD1 aligns across 8 bases. Trimming cost V 0 bases and J 5 bases; bases outside gene matches: 6. The germline V gene encodes CDR1 LGHNA and CDR2 YNFKEQ. The CDR3 length is 16 residues. CDR3 amino acids: CASSQDRGRGDQPQHF. As DNA, the CDR3 is TGTGCCAGCAGCCAAGACAGGGGGCGCGGGGATCAGCCCCAGCATTTT.

The chain employs TRBV7-2 and TRBJ2-1; possible D gene TRBD1, 6 bases. Germline V gives CDR1 SGHTA, CDR2 FQGNSA. This CDR3 contains 16 residues. Trimming took off 1 base at V and 2 bases at J, with 12 bases between the two ends. This CDR3 is CASSLGLGTTYNEQFF. The CDR3 nucleotides are TGTGCCAGCAGCTTAGGTCTCGGGACAACCTACAATGAGCAGTTCTTC.

This chain uses TRBV7-9 with TRBJ2-7; maybe TRBD1 (6 bases). Germline V lookup: CDR1 SEHNR, CDR2 FQNEAQ (reference sequence). This CDR3 is built from 15 residues. The ends were cut back, 5 bases at V and 2 bases at J, with 16 bases in the middle. CDR3 in amino acids: CASSPWTDRTYEQYF. CDR3 DNA sequence: TGTGCCAGCAGCCCTTGGACAGACCGAACCTACGAGCAGTACTTC.